This T cell receptor beta chain was captured in a study of human T cells and chemical hapten exposure. Regarding the study as a whole: In comparison with controls, expanded TCRs gave rise to a significantly larger number of large CDR3 similarity clusters.

After removal of 4 bases from V and 6 bases from J, the junction contained 5 bases not matched to a gene. The CDR3 has 14 residues. Germline V lookup: CDR1 SGHKS, CDR2 YYEKEE (reference sequence). In regard to this clonotype: The antigen is not known.

TCRdb re-called the RACE reads with MiXCR, one entry per CDR3 protein. The sample holds 350,000 to 450,000 distinct CDR3 sequences, roughly 5% seen once. Described time point: pre-sensitization, week 0. Stated treatment: therapeutic diphenylcyclopropenone sensitization with weekly scalp DPC. Only after blood had been drawn was each patch test applied. The chain uses TRBV5-5 and TRBJ2-2; 8 bases are a match to TRBD1. The sequence derives from a woman aged 50 to 60 with alopecia areata. Some clones in this sample may be carry-over from other donors' samples. The sample here was whole blood, taken in connection with sensitization to the hapten diphenylcyclopropenone (DPC). CDR3 amino acids: CASSPGTGSGELFF. CDR3 nucleotides: TGTGCCAGCAGCCCGGGGACAGGATCCGGGGAGCTGTTTTTT.